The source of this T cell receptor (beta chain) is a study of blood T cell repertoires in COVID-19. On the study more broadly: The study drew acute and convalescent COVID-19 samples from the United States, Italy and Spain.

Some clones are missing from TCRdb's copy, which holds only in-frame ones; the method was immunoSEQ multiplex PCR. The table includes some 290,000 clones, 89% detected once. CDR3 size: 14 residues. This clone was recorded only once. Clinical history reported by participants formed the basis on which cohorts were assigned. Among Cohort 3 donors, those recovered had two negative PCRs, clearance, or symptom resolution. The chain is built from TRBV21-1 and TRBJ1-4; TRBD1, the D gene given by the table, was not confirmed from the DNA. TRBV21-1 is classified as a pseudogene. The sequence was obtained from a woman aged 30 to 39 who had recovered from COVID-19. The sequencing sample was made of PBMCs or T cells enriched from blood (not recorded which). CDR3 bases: TGTGCCAGCATCCCGACAGGGATAAATGAAAAACTGTTTTTT. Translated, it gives CASIPTGINEKLFF.